The subject of this entry is one T cell receptor beta chain. Antigen specificity is unknown. These data originate in a study of CD4 T cells in relation to SARS-CoV-2 and coronaviruses. Across the study: Shared crossreactive spike epitopes were mapped to their HLA restriction.

Profiled with immunoSEQ multiplex PCR; TCRdb holds only in-frame clones, not every one. The sample includes roughly 63,000 clones, about 94% seen only once; the top ten take 0.13% to 0.15%. Study conclusions and caveats: No donor gave both pre-pandemic and post-infection samples.

Per germline, CDR1 MDHEN and CDR2 SYDVKM. The CDR3 contains 15 residues. Trimming pared 7 bases from V and 6 bases from J, leaving 19 bases between. Unexposed donor CD4+ T cells date from about 2011-2018, before the COVID-19 pandemic. The sequenced sample consisted of naive CD4+ T cells from PBMCs. As for subset: naive CD4+ T cells isolated by negative enrichment. This TCR came from a human donor in good health. V usage is TRBV28 and J usage is TRBJ1-5; D uncertain. The CDR3 sequence: CASNNVAGLGQPQHF. CDR3 nucleotides: TGTGCCAGCAACAATGTCGCGGGTTTAGGTCAGCCCCAGCATTTT.